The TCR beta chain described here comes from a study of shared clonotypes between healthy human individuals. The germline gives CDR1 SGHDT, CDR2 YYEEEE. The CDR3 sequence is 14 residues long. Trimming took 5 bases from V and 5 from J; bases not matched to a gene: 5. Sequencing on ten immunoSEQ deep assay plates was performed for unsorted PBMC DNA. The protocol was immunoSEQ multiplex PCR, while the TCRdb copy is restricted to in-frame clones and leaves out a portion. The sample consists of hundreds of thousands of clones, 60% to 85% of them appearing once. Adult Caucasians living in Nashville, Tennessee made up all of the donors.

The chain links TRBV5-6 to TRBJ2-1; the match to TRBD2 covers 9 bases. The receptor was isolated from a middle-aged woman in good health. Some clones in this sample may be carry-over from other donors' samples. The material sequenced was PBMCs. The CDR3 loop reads CASSGAGGHNEQFF. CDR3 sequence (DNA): TGTGCCAGCAGTGGAGCGGGAGGTCACAATGAGCAGTTCTTC.